This section outlines one T cell receptor beta chain sequence together with its context. This record comes from a study of blood T cell repertoires in COVID-19. On the study more broadly: Sample material is recorded as cDNA or gDNA derived from T cells, B-cell-depleted T cells, or PBMCs.

The table came from immunoSEQ multiplex PCR; TCRdb's copy has only in-frame clones and leaves some out. The repertoire holds over 85,000 clones, around 90% seen once, with around 15% in the top ten. The sequence came from a male donor with acute or convalescent COVID-19. The sample consisted of peripheral blood.

The CDR3 sequence is CTSSQVSEPAVAGYTF. The CDR3 DNA reads as TGCACCAGCAGCCAAGTGAGCGAGCCCGCGGTAGCTGGCTACACCTTC. The genes are TRBV1 and TRBJ1-2. TRBV1 has pseudogene status. The CDR3 is 16 amino acids.